This TCR beta chain was retrieved from a study of T cell responses to AZD1222 COVID-19 vaccine. General observations from the study: Regions 160-218 and 743-854 held dominance among vaccine-associated CD4 TCRs, which spanned spike.

Germline V lookup: CDR1 MNHNY, CDR2 SVGAGI (reference sequence). The CDR3 spans 15 residues. The ends lost 5 bases at V and 7 bases at J; junction bases unmatched: 3. Using immunoSEQ multiplex PCR, the repertoire was profiled, and TCRdb retains in-frame clones only, with some absent. The sample has 150,000 to 200,000 clones; 94% are singletons. Turning to this clone: The antigen remains unidentified.

The chain joins TRBV6-6 to TRBJ1-6, with 12 bases identical to TRBD1. This specimen consisted of peripheral blood, obtained on day 0 of AZD1222 vaccination. This sequence was found in an adult in good health. The CDR3, as DNA: TGTGCCAGCAGTGGGGACAGGGGGCCAAATTCACCCCTCCACTTT. As protein: CASSGDRGPNSPLHF.